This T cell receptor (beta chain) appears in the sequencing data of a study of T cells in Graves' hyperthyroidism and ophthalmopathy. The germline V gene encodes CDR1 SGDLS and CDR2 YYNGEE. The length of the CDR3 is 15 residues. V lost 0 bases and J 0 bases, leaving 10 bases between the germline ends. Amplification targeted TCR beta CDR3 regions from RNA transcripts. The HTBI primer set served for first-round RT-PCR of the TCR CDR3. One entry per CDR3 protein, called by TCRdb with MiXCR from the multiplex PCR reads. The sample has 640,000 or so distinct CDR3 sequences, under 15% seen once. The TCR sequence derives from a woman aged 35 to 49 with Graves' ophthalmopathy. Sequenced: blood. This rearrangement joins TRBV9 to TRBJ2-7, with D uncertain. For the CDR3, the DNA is TGTGCCAGCAGCGTAGCGGCCGAGAGCTCCTACGAGCAGTACTTC. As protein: CASSVAAESSYEQYF.